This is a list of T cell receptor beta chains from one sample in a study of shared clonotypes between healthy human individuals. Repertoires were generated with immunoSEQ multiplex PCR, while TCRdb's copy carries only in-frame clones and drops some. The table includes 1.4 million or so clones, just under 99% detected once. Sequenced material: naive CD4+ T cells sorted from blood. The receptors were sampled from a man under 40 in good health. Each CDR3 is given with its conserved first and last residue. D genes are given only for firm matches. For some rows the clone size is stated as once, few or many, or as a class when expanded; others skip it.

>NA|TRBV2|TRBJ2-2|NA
TGTGCCAGCAGACCTCCAGAGGGAGTCATCACCGGGGAGCTGTTTTTT
CASRPPEGVITGELFF
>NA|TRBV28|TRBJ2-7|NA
TGTGCCAGCAGCCTTAACCTGGGCCCCTACGAGCAGTACTTC
CASSLNLGPYEQYF
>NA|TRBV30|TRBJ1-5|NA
TGTGCCTGGAGTGTACAAAGCAGTCAGCCCCAGCATTTT
CAWSVQSSQPQHF
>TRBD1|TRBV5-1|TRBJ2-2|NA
TGCGCCAGCAGCTTGGCGGGACAGGGGTCCGGGGAGCTGTTTTTT
CASSLAGQGSGELFF
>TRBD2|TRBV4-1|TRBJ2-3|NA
TGCGCCAGCAGCCAAGGAGCAGCGGGGATCACAGATACGCAGTATTTT
CASSQGAAGITDTQYF
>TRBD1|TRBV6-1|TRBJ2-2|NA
TGTGCCAGCAGTCCCGGACAGGGGAAGACCGGGGAGCTGTTTTTT
CASSPGQGKTGELFF
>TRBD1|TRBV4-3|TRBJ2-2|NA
TGCGCCAGCAGCCAAGAACCAGGGGGAGTCACCGGGGAGCTGTTTTTT
CASSQEPGGVTGELFF
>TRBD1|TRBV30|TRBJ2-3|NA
TGTGCCTGGAGTCGGGACAGGGGAAGGACAGATACGCAGTATTTT
CAWSRDRGRTDTQYF
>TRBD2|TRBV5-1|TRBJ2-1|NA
TGCGCCAGCAGCTTGTGGGGGACTAGCGGGAGAACGAACAATGAGCAGTTCTTC
CASSLWGTSGRTNNEQFF
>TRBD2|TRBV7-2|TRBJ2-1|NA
TGTGCCAGCAGCTTCGGGGGGAGGTTGTACAATGAGCAGTTCTTC
CASSFGGRLYNEQFF
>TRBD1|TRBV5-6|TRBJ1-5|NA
TGTGCCAGCAGCTACCGGGACAGGGACAATCAGCCCCAGCATTTT
CASSYRDRDNQPQHF
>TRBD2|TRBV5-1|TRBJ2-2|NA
TGCGCCAGCAGCTTGGGGGCTAGCGGGATGAACACCGGGGAGCTGTTTTTT
CASSLGASGMNTGELFF
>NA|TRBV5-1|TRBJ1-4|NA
TGCGCCAGCAGCTTGGACAGCCAGAATGAAAAACTGTTTTTT
CASSLDSQNEKLFF
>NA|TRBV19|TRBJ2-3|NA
TGTGCCTCAAAAAGGGCGGGATCCGGCACAGATACGCAGTATTTT
CASKRAGSGTDTQYF
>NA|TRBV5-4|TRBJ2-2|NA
TGTGCCAGCAGCTTAGGAATAGCCGGGGAGCTGTTTTTT
CASSLGIAGELFF
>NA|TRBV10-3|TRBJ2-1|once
TGTGCCATCAGTGACCGAAAGGGAGAGAATGAGCAGTTCTTC
CAISDRKGENEQFF
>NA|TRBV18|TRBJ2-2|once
TGTGCCAGCTCACCAAGGGCGAGGGACTTGGGGACCGGGGAGCTGTTTTTT
CASSPRARDLGTGELFF
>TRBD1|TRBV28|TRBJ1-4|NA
TGTGCCAGCAGTCCCCCCAGGGGGAGGACTAATGAAAAACTGTTTTTT
CASSPPRGRTNEKLFF
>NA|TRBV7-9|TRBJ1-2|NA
TGTGCCAGCAGCTTCGACAAAGACGGTGGCTACACCTTC
CASSFDKDGGYTF
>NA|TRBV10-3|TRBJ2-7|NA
TGTGCCACGGGGATTGATGGGGACGAGCAGTACTTC
CATGIDGDEQYF
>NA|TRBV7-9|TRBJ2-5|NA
TGTGCCAGCAGCGCATTCCAGGGGACCCAGTACTTC
CASSAFQGTQYF
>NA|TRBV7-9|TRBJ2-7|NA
TGTGCCAGCAGCCAGCGGCCTGTCGGGACTCACGAGACCTACGAGCAGTACTTC
CASSQRPVGTHETYEQYF
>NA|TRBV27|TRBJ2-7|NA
TGTGCCAGCAGTTTATATTTAGGGCAGGCCTACGAGCAGTACTTC
CASSLYLGQAYEQYF
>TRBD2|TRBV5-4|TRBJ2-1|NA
TGTGCCAGCAGGGTCGGGACTAGCGGGACTAATGAGCAGTTCTTC
CASRVGTSGTNEQFF
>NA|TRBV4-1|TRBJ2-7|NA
TGCGCCAGCAGCCAAGCCTCCGGCCCACGAGGGTACGAGCAGTACTTC
CASSQASGPRGYEQYF
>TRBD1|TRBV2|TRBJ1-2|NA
TGTGCCAGCAGCTACGGACAGGGGGGTGGCTACACCTTC
CASSYGQGGGYTF
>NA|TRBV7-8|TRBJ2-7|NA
TGTGCCAGCAGCCCCACATTCTCCCTAGGAGCGGGTCTCTACGAGCAGTACTTC
CASSPTFSLGAGLYEQYF
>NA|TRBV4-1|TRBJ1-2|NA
TGCGCCAGCAGCCAAGGGGTCTTGGGGGGGCGCGGCTATGGCTACACCTTC
CASSQGVLGGRGYGYTF